These 32 T cell receptor beta chains share one sample of origin, sequenced in a study of T cells in Graves' hyperthyroidism and ophthalmopathy (dated by TCRdb to between 2019 and 2020). The library was made by multiplex PCR. For sequencing, an Illumina HiSeq 2000 was employed. TCR beta CDR3 regions were amplified from RNA transcripts. For the first round of RT-PCR on the TCR CDR3, the HTBI primer set was used together with the Qiagen OneStep RT-PCR kit. Starting from the raw public reads, TCRdb applied fastp trimming at Q25, assembled clones with MiXCR and retained in-frame beta chains. Each entry merges the rows of one CDR3 protein and shows their most common DNA and genes. The sample table holds fewer than 200,000 distinct CDR3 sequences, of which about a sixth were seen once. The ten most abundant clones make up around 27% of the sample. Sequencing was performed on blood. The receptors were gathered from a woman aged 45-65 years with Graves' hyperthyroidism.

This clonotype was counted at least ten times. The rearrangement links TRBV28 to TRBJ2-2; TRBD2 agrees at 7 bases. V lost 5 bases and J lost 5; bases outside the gene matches: 8. Germline V gives CDR1 MDHEN, CDR2 SYDVKM. There are 15 residues in the CDR3. The CDR3 sequence is CASSPGRLMTGELFF. CDR3 in DNA: TGTGCCAGCAGTCCCGGGAGGTTGATGACCGGGGAGCTGTTTTTT.

This clonotype was detected ten times or more. V and J are TRBV14 and TRBJ1-6; D gene uncertain. The CDR3 spans 13 residues. The V gene lost 2 bases and the J gene lost 9 bases, with 8 bases spanning the gap. The germline V gene has CDR1 SGHDN and CDR2 FVKESK. CDR3 nucleotide sequence: TGTGCCAGCAGCCAAAACAGCGTTTCACCCCTCCACTTT. It translates to CASSQNSVSPLHF.

This clonotype was recorded many times. J is TRBJ2-3 and V is TRBV7-2; 8 bases are a match to TRBD1. V trimming: 5 bases; J trimming: 0 bases; junction bases outside the gene matches: 7. This CDR3 comprises 16 residues. Germline CDR1 and CDR2: SGHTA and FQGNSA. The CDR3 reads CASSRRQGRSTDTQYF. In nucleotides, the CDR3 is TGTGCCAGCAGCAGGAGACAGGGGAGAAGCACAGATACGCAGTATTTT.

Note on this clonotype: One end of the junction varies from germline; a read error may be responsible. The chain uses TRBV11-3 and TRBJ2-7; D is uncertain. Germline V gene data show CDR1 as SGHNT and CDR2 as YENEEA. CDR3 length equals 14 residues. CDR3 bases: TGTGCCGGCAGCTCCCGCGGAGAGGACTACGAGCAGTACTTC. Translation gives CAGSSRGEDYEQYF.

The chain combines TRBV29-1 with TRBJ2-1; 11 nucleotides align to TRBD2. The trim removed 4 bases at V and 2 bases at J, leaving 1 base unmatched. CDR1 and CDR2 from the germline V gene are SQVTM and ANQGSEA. This CDR3 contains 14 residues. The CDR3 DNA follows: TGCAGCGTTGGACTAGCGGGGCCCTACAATGAGCAGTTCTTC. This encodes CSVGLAGPYNEQFF.

This chain connects TRBV5-5 to TRBJ2-5, with 7 bases identical to TRBD1. V shed 6 bases, J shed 3 bases, and the junction held 14 bases outside the gene matches. The CDR3 loop spans 16 amino acids. Germline V gene sequence: CDR1 SGHKS, CDR2 YYEKEE (reference sequence). In nucleotides, the CDR3 is TGTGCCAGCAACTGGGCCCATAGACAGGGTAAAGAGACCCAGTACTTC. Translation gives CASNWAHRQGKETQYF.

This clonotype was observed at least ten times. The V call is TRBV11-3, the J call TRBJ2-2; D is unclear. The germline gives CDR1 SGHNT, CDR2 YENEEA. V was shortened by 1 base and J by 4 bases, with 1 base between the two germline ends. This CDR3 has 12 amino acids. Written as DNA, the CDR3 is TGTGCCAGCAGCTTAGCCACCGGGGAGCTGTTTTTT. Residues: CASSLATGELFF.

This clonotype was recorded many times. The chain links TRBV7-8 to TRBJ1-1, with D uncertain. With 1 base removed from V and 3 bases from J, the gap between germline ends came to 12 bases. CDR1 and CDR2 from the germline V gene are SGHVS and FQNEAQ. This CDR3 comprises 15 residues. The CDR3 here is CASSLVWGADTEAFF. The CDR3 DNA follows: TGTGCCAGCAGCTTAGTGTGGGGAGCGGACACTGAAGCTTTCTTT.

In its sample, this clonotype was seen once. The J gene is TRBJ2-3, the V gene TRBV11-2; TRBD2 aligns across 14 bases. CDR1 is SGHAT and CDR2 is FQNNGV in the germline V gene. V was pared by 5 bases and J by 2 bases, with 12 bases of the junction left unmatched. There are 19 residues in the CDR3. In DNA, the CDR3 is TGTGCCAGCAGCCCCCTCTCGGGACTAGCGGGGGCCCCCACAGATACGCAGTATTTT. This gives the protein CASSPLSGLAGAPTDTQYF.

This clonotype was observed at least ten times. The chain recombines TRBV5-1 with TRBJ2-7; 8 nucleotides agree with TRBD2. The CDR3 is 15 residues long. V shed 5 bases, J shed 0 bases, and the junction held 7 bases outside the gene matches. The germline gives CDR1 SGHRS, CDR2 YFSETQ. The CDR3 region is CASSWSGGYSYEQYF. The CDR3 DNA is TGCGCCAGCAGTTGGAGCGGGGGATACTCCTACGAGCAGTACTTC.

This clonotype was observed at least ten times. The chain has TRBV28 and TRBJ1-2, with no clear D. CDR1 MDHEN and CDR2 SYDVKM come from the germline V gene. The CDR3 consists of 13 residues. The CDR3 bases are TGTGTTCTGGGGTCTTCCCGCCGAGGGGGCTACACCTTC. Its translation is CVLGSSRRGGYTF.

This clonotype was observed many times. The chain combines TRBV28 with TRBJ1-4, with D possibly being TRBD1 (5 bases). The CDR3 runs 15 residues. The ends were cut back, 5 bases at V and 6 bases at J, with 16 bases in the middle. Germline CDR1 is MDHEN and CDR2 is SYDVKM. CDR3: CASSLGRFSDEKLFF. DNA of the CDR3: TGTGCCAGCAGTCTGGGACGGTTCTCTGATGAAAAACTGTTTTTT.

This chain connects TRBV14 to TRBJ1-5, with D perhaps matching TRBD1 (5 bases). V was shortened by 0 bases and J by 1 base, with 19 bases between the two germline ends. The CDR3 spans 19 residues. Germline assignment: CDR1 SGHDN and CDR2 FVKESK. CDR3 sequence (DNA): TGTGCCAGCAGCCAAGATCGGTCGGGGGGTGACCTCAGCAATCAGCCCCAGCATTTT. Translating gives CASSQDRSGGDLSNQPQHF.

The chain combines TRBV5-5 with TRBJ2-1, with TRBD1 matching 7 bases. The CDR3 is 15 amino acids. With V trimmed by 3 bases and J by 9 bases, 12 bases remained unmatched. CDR1 and CDR2 (germline): SGHKS, YYEKEE (reference sequence). The CDR3 nucleotides read TGTGCCAGCAGCTCCATCGGAGGTAGGGGGCCTGAGCAGTTCTTC. As protein: CASSSIGGRGPEQFF.

The table lists this clonotype with many counts. The rearrangement joins TRBV3-1 to TRBJ2-7, with D possibly TRBD2 on 6 matching bases. Looked up from germline, CDR1 is LGHDT and CDR2 is YNNKEL (reference sequence). Trimming took 3 bases from V and 6 from J, leaving 12 bases between them. The CDR3 has 13 residues. CDR3: CASSQGGRIEQYF. In DNA, the CDR3 is TGTGCCAGCAGCCAGGGGGGACGGATCGAGCAGTACTTC.

This clonotype showed up many times. The V and J genes are TRBV28 and TRBJ2-7; TRBD1 might be the D (5 bases). The CDR3 extends over 14 amino acids. CDR1 and CDR2 from the germline V gene are MDHEN and SYDVKM. The germline V and J ends were trimmed by 5 bases and 1 base, with 12 bases remaining between them. CDR3 coding DNA: TGTGCCAGCAGTCCAATTCGACAGTCCTACGAGCAGTACTTC. It yields the protein CASSPIRQSYEQYF. Combining the CDR3 with reference TRBV28 and TRBJ2-7 gives the whole variable domain DVKVTQSSRYLVKRTGEKVFLECVQDMDHENMFWYRQDPGLGLRLIYFSYDVKMKEKGDIPEGYSVSREKKERFSLILESASTNQTSMYLCASSPIRQSYEQYFGPGTRLTVT.

This clonotype was picked up many times. This rearrangement joins TRBV7-3 to TRBJ1-1, with D perhaps matching TRBD1 (6 bases). CDR1 and CDR2 (germline): SGHTA, FQGTGA. CDR3 length: 13 residues. The V gene lost 5 bases and the J gene lost 1 base, with 8 bases spanning the gap. CDR3 nucleotide sequence: TGTGCCAGCAGCCGGGGACAGAACACTGAAGCTTTCTTT. Its translation: CASSRGQNTEAFF. Drawing the rest from reference TRBV7-3 and TRBJ1-1, the complete variable domain is GAGVSQTPSNKVTEKGKYVELRCDPISGHTALYWYRQSLGQGPEFLIYFQGTGAADDSGLPNDRFFAVRPEGSVSTLKIQRTERGDSAVYLCASSRGQNTEAFFGQGTRLTVV.

This clonotype came up many times. CDR3 DNA: TGCGCCAGCAGCCCCGGGACAGGGAGTAATGAGCAGTTCTTC. Protein sequence: CASSPGTGSNEQFF. V usage is TRBV5-1 and J usage is TRBJ2-1; TRBD1 matches at 9 bases. The V gene end was trimmed by 4 bases and the J gene end by 7 bases; junction bases not matched to a gene: 6. CDR1 and CDR2 from the germline V gene are SGHRS and YFSETQ. CDR3 length: 14 residues.

This clonotype was observed at least ten times. This chain joins TRBV28 and TRBJ2-5; 9 bases line up with TRBD1. Germline CDR1 MDHEN, CDR2 SYDVKM. V trimming: 1 base; J trimming: 5 bases; junction bases outside the gene matches: 5. The CDR3 spans 15 residues. DNA for the CDR3: TGTGCCAGCAGTTTATTTCTGGGACAGGGCGAGACCCAGTACTTC. Amino acid sequence: CASSLFLGQGETQYF.

The rearrangement links TRBV28 to TRBJ1-2; perhaps TRBD1 as D (5 bases). The CDR3 loop spans 12 amino acids. Germline V CDR1 and CDR2: MDHEN, SYDVKM. The V end was cut by 8 bases, the J end by 2 bases, with 9 bases between. The CDR3 reads CASAGLNYGYTF. The CDR3 DNA sequence: TGTGCCAGCGCAGGGCTAAACTATGGCTACACCTTC.

This clonotype was counted between two and nine times. V is TRBV6-1 and J is TRBJ2-5; D is possibly TRBD1 (6 bases). CDR3 length equals 14 residues. Germline-derived CDR1 and CDR2 are MNHNS and SASEGT. The V and J ends lost 7 bases and 0 bases respectively, with 12 bases between them. CDR3 nucleotide sequence: TGTGCCAGCACCACGGACAGAGACCAAGAGACCCAGTACTTC. Its protein product is CASTTDRDQETQYF.

This clonotype was found many times. The V gene is TRBV20-1, the J gene TRBJ1-1; 9 bases match TRBD1. Germline assignment: CDR1 DFQATT and CDR2 SNEGSKA (reference sequence). After removal of 3 bases from V and 0 bases from J, the junction contained 8 bases not matched to a gene. The CDR3 covers 16 residues. The DNA of the CDR3 is TGCAGTGCTAGTAAACAGGGGGCCCATTTGAACACTGAAGCTTTCTTT. Protein sequence: CSASKQGAHLNTEAFF.

This clonotype was seen more than once but under ten times. The V and J genes are TRBV4-2 and TRBJ2-7; no reliable D call. Trimming took 4 bases from V and 6 from J, leaving 13 bases between them. CDR3 size: 13 residues. CDR1 LGHNA and CDR2 YNFKEQ come from the germline V gene. CDR3 in DNA: TGTGCCAGCAGCCCCAGAGAAGGGCCCGAGCAGTACTTC. This codes for CASSPREGPEQYF.

With regard to this clonotype: A clone one base away is much larger, so this may be a read error. J is TRBJ2-1 and V is TRBV27, with D unclear. Germline V gene sequence: CDR1 MNHEY, CDR2 SMNVEV (reference sequence). The CDR3 loop spans 13 amino acids. Trimming pared 4 bases from V and 9 bases from J, leaving 13 bases between. The CDR3 protein is CASSSQEFGEQFF. The CDR3 DNA reads as TGTGCCAGCAGTTCCCAGGAATTTGGTGAGCAGTTCTTC.

This clonotype was seen many times. V is TRBV27 and J is TRBJ2-1, with TRBD2 identical over 13 bases. Per the germline V gene, CDR1 is MNHEY and CDR2 is SMNVEV (reference sequence). The CDR3 runs to 15 residues. V shed 4 bases, J shed 9 bases, and the junction held 6 bases outside the gene matches. In DNA, the CDR3 is TGTGCCAGCAGTTCGGGACTAGCGGGGTTCCCTGAGCAGTTCTTC. Amino acids: CASSSGLAGFPEQFF.

This clonotype has at least ten counts. The V and J genes are TRBV14 and TRBJ2-1; 10 nucleotides agree with TRBD2. There are 15 residues in the CDR3. The V gene's germline CDR1 is SGHDN and CDR2 FVKESK. V was clipped by 3 bases and J by 4 bases; unmatched bases: 3. For the CDR3, the DNA is TGTGCCAGCAGCCAGGGGACTAGCGCATACAATGAGCAGTTCTTC. Translating it yields CASSQGTSAYNEQFF. The full variable domain, its missing parts supplied by reference TRBV14 and TRBJ2-1, is EAGVTQFPSHSVIEKGQTVTLRCDPISGHDNLYWYRRVMGKEIKFLLHFVKESKQDESGMPNNRFLAERTGGTYSTLKVQPAELEDSGVYFCASSQGTSAYNEQFFGPGTRLTVL.

This clonotype occurred many times. The chain employs TRBV7-6 and TRBJ2-7, with a tentative D call TRBD1 (5 bases). The CDR3 is made up of 14 amino acids. Germline CDR1 and CDR2: SGHVS and FNYEAQ. Trimming removed 2 bases at V and 6 bases at J, with 14 bases between. CDR3 bases: TGTGCCAGCAGCTTAAACGGCAGGGTACGCGAGCAGTACTTC. It codes for CASSLNGRVREQYF.

This clonotype was recorded at least ten times. The chain couples TRBV19 to TRBJ1-2; D unresolved. The V gene lost 5 bases and the J gene lost 7 bases, with 11 bases spanning the gap. This CDR3 is 12 amino acids long. The germline V gene encodes CDR1 LNHDA and CDR2 SQIVND (reference sequence). Here the CDR3 reads CASSPPVGGYTF. The CDR3 coding sequence is TGTGCCAGTAGTCCACCCGTAGGTGGCTACACCTTC.

The gene calls are TRBV28 and TRBJ1-1; the D is unclear. Trimming took 8 bases from V and 0 from J, leaving 16 bases between them. The CDR3 is made up of 15 amino acids. The germline gives CDR1 MDHEN, CDR2 SYDVKM. CDR3 DNA: TGTGCCAGCGGGCAGAGAACAAACATGAACACTGAAGCTTTCTTT. Its translation is CASGQRTNMNTEAFF.

Many counts were recorded for this clonotype. The CDR3 DNA follows: TGTGCCAGCAGCCCCGGGACAGGAGCCTACGAGCAGTACTTC. Residues: CASSPGTGAYEQYF. The rearrangement joins TRBV3-1 to TRBJ2-7; 8 nucleotides line up with TRBD1. The J segment lost 2 bases and the V segment lost 4 bases, leaving 4 bases of the junction unmatched. Germline V lookup: CDR1 LGHDT, CDR2 YNNKEL (reference sequence). The CDR3 covers 14 residues.

Many counts were recorded for this clonotype. The rearrangement uses TRBV7-2 and TRBJ1-5; TRBD1 might be the D (6 bases). The germline V gene has CDR1 SGHTA and CDR2 FQGNSA. This CDR3 comprises 15 residues. V lost 3 bases, J lost 2 bases, and 11 bases lay in between. The CDR3 here is CASSLEGGRNQPQHF. The CDR3 DNA is TGTGCCAGCAGCTTGGAGGGGGGGCGCAATCAGCCCCAGCATTTT.

The rearrangement uses TRBV7-9 and TRBJ2-5; 12 nucleotides align to TRBD2. V dropped 1 base and J dropped 2; count of bases not matched to a gene: 2. The CDR3 sequence is 16 residues long. Germline values: CDR1 SEHNR, CDR2 FQNEAQ (reference sequence). DNA of the CDR3: TGTGCCAGCAGCTTAGAGGGGACTAGCGGGCAAGAGACCCAGTACTTC. Protein sequence: CASSLEGTSGQETQYF.